A single sample is the source of the 21 T cell receptor beta chains below, sequenced in a study of technical replicates of blood from several donors. The protocol was immunoSEQ multiplex PCR, while the TCRdb copy is restricted to in-frame clones and leaves out a portion. In the table there are almost 70,000 clones, roughly 90% of which are singletons. The sequencing sample was made of PBMCs. The source of these receptors is a human donor in good health. Some clones in this sample may be carry-over from other donors' samples.

There are a few counts of this clone. CDR3 residues: CASSLPGPDTQYF. CDR3 DNA sequence: TGTGCCAGCAGCTTGCCAGGGCCGGATACGCAGTATTTT. The rearrangement uses TRBV5-6 and TRBJ2-3; a weak D match, TRBD1 (5 bases). V gave up 1 base and J gave up 6 bases, with 9 bases separating them. This CDR3 is built from 13 residues. CDR1 is SGHDT, CDR2 YYEEEE, per germline.

V gene TRBV14 combines with J gene TRBJ2-3; the match to TRBD2 covers 7 bases. The CDR3 has 20 amino acids. CDR1 is SGHDN, CDR2 FVKESK, per germline. V lost 4 bases, J lost 2 bases, and 21 bases stayed unmatched. DNA for the CDR3: TGTGCCAGCAGCCGACGACTGAGAAGCGGGGTGACGCCAATCACAGATACGCAGTATTTT. Amino acid sequence: CASSRRLRSGVTPITDTQYF.

This chain joins TRBV7-9 and TRBJ1-2, with TRBD1 identical over 7 bases. The CDR3 sequence is 15 residues long. The trim removed 4 bases at V and 3 bases at J, leaving 8 bases unmatched. Germline CDR1 is SEHNR and CDR2 is FQNEAQ (reference sequence). CDR3 loop: CASSSQTGKHYGYTF. CDR3 in DNA: TGTGCCAGCAGCTCCCAGACAGGGAAACACTATGGCTACACCTTC.

CDR3 amino acids: CASSPRAQGEAFF. CDR3 sequence (DNA): TGTGCCAGCAGCCCCAGGGCGCAGGGTGAAGCTTTCTTT. V is TRBV7-3 and J is TRBJ1-1; tentatively, D is TRBD1 (5 bases). Germline V gene lookup returns CDR1 SGHTA and CDR2 FQGTGA. This CDR3 region has 13 residues. Trimming stripped 5 bases from V and 7 bases from J, with 14 bases between.

The chain recombines TRBV10-3 with TRBJ2-5; 7 nucleotides line up with TRBD1. The junction had 3 bases not matched to a gene; V was cut back by 6 bases and J by 2 bases. The germline V gene encodes CDR1 ENHRY and CDR2 SYGVKD. CDR3 length: 13 amino acids. CDR3 sequence (DNA): TGTGCCATCAGGCAGGGACAGCAAGAGACCCAGTACTTC. Its translation: CAIRQGQQETQYF.

The chain combines TRBV7-2 with TRBJ1-1; maybe TRBD1 (6 bases). Germline CDR1 reads SGHTA; CDR2 reads FQGNSA. There are 14 residues in the CDR3. Trimming cost V 5 bases and J 7 bases, with 17 bases left between them. The DNA for the CDR3 is TGTGCCAGCAGCCGGAGTACAGGGTACGGTGAAGCTTTCTTT. It is translated as CASSRSTGYGEAFF.

CDR3 amino acids: CASGFGQGEGQPQHF. CDR3 DNA sequence: TGTGCCAGCGGCTTCGGACAGGGGGAGGGTCAGCCCCAGCATTTT. The chain is built from TRBV27 and TRBJ1-5; TRBD1 aligns across 10 bases. The germline V gene encodes CDR1 MNHEY and CDR2 SMNVEV (reference sequence). V gave up 8 bases and J gave up 6 bases; unmatched junction bases: 10. The CDR3 consists of 15 residues.

J is TRBJ2-1 and V is TRBV7-8; 10 bases agree with TRBD2. V dropped 5 bases and J dropped 8; count of bases not matched to a gene: 15. CDR3 length: 17 residues. CDR1 SGHVS and CDR2 FQNEAQ come from the germline V gene. DNA for the CDR3: TGTGCCAGCAGCGAAAAGGTTGGGACTAGCGACGAACATGAGCAGTTCTTC. The encoded protein is CASSEKVGTSDEHEQFF.

This clone is a singleton in its sample. The V and J genes are TRBV6-5 and TRBJ2-7; 9 nucleotides line up with TRBD1. V trimming: 4 bases; J trimming: 1 base; junction bases outside the gene matches: 5. The V gene's germline CDR1 is MNHEY and CDR2 SVGAGI. The CDR3 runs 15 residues. The CDR3 DNA follows: TGTGCCAGCAGTTCCACCGACAGGGGGTCCTACGAGCAGTACTTC. This sequence encodes CASSSTDRGSYEQYF.

V usage is TRBV7-3 and J usage is TRBJ2-3; 10 nucleotides agree with TRBD2. The CDR3 is made up of 14 amino acids. The V segment lost 8 bases and the J segment 5 bases; nucleotides outside the gene matches: 7. Looked up from germline, CDR1 is SGHTA and CDR2 is FQGTGA. The CDR3 loop is CASLTLAGVDTQYF. The CDR3 DNA reads as TGTGCCAGCCTAACCCTAGCGGGGGTAGATACGCAGTATTTT.

The rearrangement uses TRBV7-9 and TRBJ2-1; 7 nucleotides match TRBD2. The CDR3 length is 17 residues. CDR1 and CDR2 (germline): SEHNR, FQNEAQ (reference sequence). V was pared by 1 base and J by 10 bases, with 16 bases of the junction left unmatched. The CDR3 nucleotides read TGTGCCAGCAGCTTAGGGGACTACAAAGGGACGCAAAGCGAGCAGTTCTTC. It encodes CASSLGDYKGTQSEQFF. The full variable domain, its missing parts supplied by reference TRBV7-9 and TRBJ2-1, is DTGVSQNPRHKITKRGQNVTFRCDPISEHNRLYWYRQTLGQGPEFLTYFQNEAQLEKSRLLSDRFSAERPKGSFSTLEIQRTEQGDSAMYLCASSLGDYKGTQSEQFFGPGTRLTVL.

This clone was counted a few times. The chain is built from TRBV7-9 and TRBJ1-1; 8 bases line up with TRBD1. The V segment lost 1 base and the J segment 5 bases; nucleotides outside the gene matches: 6. Germline lookup yields CDR1 SEHNR and CDR2 FQNEAQ (reference sequence). The CDR3 is 15 amino acids. The CDR3, as DNA: TGTGCCAGCAGCTTAGGACAGGGGATAGGGACTGAAGCTTTCTTT. Its protein product is CASSLGQGIGTEAFF. Supplemented by reference TRBV7-9 and TRBJ1-1, the full variable domain reads DTGVSQNPRHKITKRGQNVTFRCDPISEHNRLYWYRQTLGQGPEFLTYFQNEAQLEKSRLLSDRFSAERPKGSFSTLEIQRTEQGDSAMYLCASSLGQGIGTEAFFGQGTRLTVV.

The chain uses TRBV18 and TRBJ2-7; 7 bases are shared with TRBD1. CDR3 length: 14 residues. Trimming cost V 3 bases and J 2 bases; bases outside gene matches: 4. Germline CDR1 reads KGHSH; CDR2 reads LQKENI. In DNA form, the CDR3 reads TGTGCCAGCTCACCGGGACAGCTCACCTACGAGCAGTACTTC. It yields the protein CASSPGQLTYEQYF.

J is TRBJ2-7 and V is TRBV7-9; 7 bases are shared with TRBD1. Germline V gives CDR1 SEHNR, CDR2 FQNEAQ (reference sequence). CDR3 length equals 13 residues. Losses at the gene ends were 5 bases for V and 6 bases for J; bases not matched to a gene: 7. In DNA, the CDR3 is TGTGCCAGCAGCCCTCGACAGGGTGGCGAGCAGTACTTC. This codes for CASSPRQGGEQYF.

The chain has TRBV7-3 and TRBJ2-7; 10 bases map to TRBD2. This CDR3 has 14 amino acids. CDR1 is SGHTA, CDR2 FQGTGA, per germline. V was pared by 5 bases and J by 9 bases, with 10 bases of the junction left unmatched. In nucleotides, the CDR3 is TGTGCCAGCAGCGCCACTAGCGGGGCCTCGCTGCAGTACTTC. Residues: CASSATSGASLQYF.

This clone was detected only once. The junction departs from germline at one end; a sequencing error may be responsible. This chain links TRBV11-2 with TRBJ2-1; D remains unclear. The CDR3 loop spans 12 amino acids. The germline CDR1 and CDR2 sequences are SGHAT and FQNNGV. In DNA, the CDR3 is TGTGCCAGCTCCGTTTCTGGCCAACCCCCGCTCTTC. Its protein is CASSVSGQPPLF.

This sequence joins TRBV18 and TRBJ2-5; D unresolved. The V and J ends lost 0 bases and 2 bases respectively, with 7 bases between them. Per the germline V gene, CDR1 is KGHSH and CDR2 is LQKENI. The CDR3 is made up of 14 amino acids. The CDR3 protein is CASSPPQMQETQYF. The CDR3 DNA is TGTGCCAGCTCACCACCCCAAATGCAAGAGACCCAGTACTTC.

The chain recombines TRBV19 with TRBJ2-2; TRBD2 matches 10 bases. The CDR3 runs 16 residues. The germline CDR1 and CDR2 sequences are LNHDA and SQIVND (reference sequence). Losses at the gene ends were 3 bases for V and 5 bases for J; bases not matched to a gene: 6. The CDR3 DNA reads TGTGCCAGTAGTATCCTAGCGGGAGCCAAGACCGGGGAGCTGTTTTTT. Amino acids: CASSILAGAKTGELFF.

This chain joins TRBV7-8 and TRBJ1-2; D possibly corresponds to TRBD1 (5 bases). Looked up from germline, CDR1 is SGHVS and CDR2 is FQNEAQ. Between the trimmed V and J ends, which lost 1 base and 1 base, there was a span of 7 bases. The CDR3 contains 14 residues. CDR3 in DNA: TGTGCCAGCAGCTTAGACAGGAGTAACTATGGCTACACCTTC. Translated, it gives CASSLDRSNYGYTF.

V gene TRBV18 combines with J gene TRBJ2-5; 7 nucleotides agree with TRBD1. The CDR3 totals 14 residues. With 3 bases clipped from V and 3 bases from J, the junction kept 4 bases outside the gene matches. CDR1 is KGHSH, CDR2 LQKENI, per germline. The CDR3 coding sequence is TGTGCCAGCTCACCGACAGGGTCGGAAGAGACCCAGTACTTC. Translated: CASSPTGSEETQYF.

This chain joins TRBV9 and TRBJ1-2; D remains unclear. With 0 bases removed from V and 8 bases from J, the gap between germline ends came to 14 bases. Germline CDR1 SGDLS, CDR2 YYNGEE. This CDR3 contains 14 residues. The CDR3 protein is CASSVAWRAAGYTF. As DNA, the CDR3 is TGTGCCAGCAGCGTAGCTTGGAGGGCTGCGGGCTACACCTTC.